This TCR beta chain was found in a study of control samples from healthy donors and cancer patients. Assay: immunoSEQ multiplex PCR; the TCRdb copy retains only in-frame clones and omits some. The sample has 74,000 or so clones; around 89% are singletons. The sequence came from a man between 45 and 60 years old in good health. The sample taken for sequencing was blood.

This CDR3 reads CASSKFPFYEQYF. The CDR3 DNA reads TGTGCCAGCAGCAAATTCCCCTTCTACGAGCAGTACTTC. This chain joins TRBV11-2 and TRBJ2-7; D uncertain. The CDR3 runs 13 residues. V was trimmed by 5 bases and J by 3 bases, leaving 11 bases between them. Germline assignment: CDR1 SGHAT and CDR2 FQNNGV. Together with reference TRBV11-2 and TRBJ2-7, the CDR3 gives the full variable domain: EAGVAQSPRYKIIEKRQSVAFWCNPISGHATLYWYQQILGQGPKLLIQFQNNGVVDDSQLPKDRFSAERLKGVDSTLKIQPAKLEDSAVYLCASSKFPFYEQYFGPGTRLTVT.